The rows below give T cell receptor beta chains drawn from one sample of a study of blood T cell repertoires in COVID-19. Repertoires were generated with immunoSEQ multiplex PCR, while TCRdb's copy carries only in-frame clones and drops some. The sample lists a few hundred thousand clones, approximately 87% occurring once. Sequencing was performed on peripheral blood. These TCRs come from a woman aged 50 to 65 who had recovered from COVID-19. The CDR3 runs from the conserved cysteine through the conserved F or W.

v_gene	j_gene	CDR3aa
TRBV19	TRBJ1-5	CASFPGGDNQPQHF
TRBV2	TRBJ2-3	CASSEDRSTDTQYF
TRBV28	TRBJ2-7	CASTEGKLAGVWGYEQYF
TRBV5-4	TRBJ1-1	CASSLGPGQGGTEAFF
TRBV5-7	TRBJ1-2	CARSRDRLLYGDYTF
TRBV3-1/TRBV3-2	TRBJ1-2	CASSPFARGSGYTF
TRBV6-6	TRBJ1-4	CASSYVRGDNEKLFF
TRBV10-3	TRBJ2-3	CAIGGPDTQYF
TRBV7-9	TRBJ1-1	CASSFFQAEAFF
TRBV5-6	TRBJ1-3	CASSLGWDSFSGNTIYF
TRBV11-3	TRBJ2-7	CASSLQGSYEQYF
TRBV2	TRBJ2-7	CASSNNYEQYF
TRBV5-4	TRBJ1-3	CASSPQGTGNTIYF
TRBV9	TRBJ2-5	CASSGPGGREETQYF
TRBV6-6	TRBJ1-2	CASSLEQGYGYTF
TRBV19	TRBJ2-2	CASNPASVNTGELFF
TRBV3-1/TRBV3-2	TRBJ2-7	CARPGQGIYEQYF
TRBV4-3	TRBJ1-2	CASSLASESYYGYTF
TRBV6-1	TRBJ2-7	CASSDRTGDPYEQYF
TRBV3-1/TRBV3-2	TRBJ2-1	CASSQTGGINEQFF
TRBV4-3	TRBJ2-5	CASSQEVPHPPGETQYF
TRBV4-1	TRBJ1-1	CASRTGGSEAFF
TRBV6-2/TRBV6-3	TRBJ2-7	CASSQRYEQYF
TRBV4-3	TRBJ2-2	CASSHPGGLNTGELFF
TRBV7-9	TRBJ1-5	CASSLGQGENQPQHF
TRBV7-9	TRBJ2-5	CASSARPFSGEETQYF
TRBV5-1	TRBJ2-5	CASSLVGGQETQYF
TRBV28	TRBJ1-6	CASGRTAFNSPLHF
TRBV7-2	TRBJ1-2	CASSLMGQGHGYTF
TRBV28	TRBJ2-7	CASTRALAGWEQYF
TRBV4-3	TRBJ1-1	CASSQGLRGTEAFF
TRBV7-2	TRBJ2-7	CASSLVGGAEEQYF
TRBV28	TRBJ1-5	CASGQGGRLLPYSNQPQHF
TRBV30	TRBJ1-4	CAWSVGAGWEKLFF
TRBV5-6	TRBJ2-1	CASSWGLDGEQFF
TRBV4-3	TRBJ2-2	CASSQRGGARTGELFF
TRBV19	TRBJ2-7	CASSIMVYGSNNYEQYF
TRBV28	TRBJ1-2	CASSTTGYNYGYTF
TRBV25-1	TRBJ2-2	CASSEFFDTDTGELFF
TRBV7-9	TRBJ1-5	CASSLGQGANQPQHF
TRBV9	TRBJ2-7	CASSEGQFYEQYF